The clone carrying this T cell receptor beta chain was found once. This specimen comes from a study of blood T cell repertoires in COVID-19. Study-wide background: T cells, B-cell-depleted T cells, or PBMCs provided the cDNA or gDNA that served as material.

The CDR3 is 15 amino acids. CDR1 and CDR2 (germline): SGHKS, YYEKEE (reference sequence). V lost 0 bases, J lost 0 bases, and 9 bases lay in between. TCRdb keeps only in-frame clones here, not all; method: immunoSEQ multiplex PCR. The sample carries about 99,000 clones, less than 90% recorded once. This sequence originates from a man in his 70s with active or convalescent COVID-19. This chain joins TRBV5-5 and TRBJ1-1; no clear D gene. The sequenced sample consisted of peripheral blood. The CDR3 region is CASSLAAGVNTEAFF. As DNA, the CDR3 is TGTGCCAGCAGCTTGGCCGCCGGGGTGAACACTGAAGCTTTCTTT.